One sample yielded the 2 T cell receptor beta chains listed below, sequenced in a study of CD8+ T cells in alopecia areata. Following extraction, RNA underwent reverse transcription to cDNA, which served as the sequencing template. Profiling relied on immunoSEQ multiplex PCR, and the TCRdb table lists in-frame clones only, not all of them. The table shows about 200,000 clones, with around three fifths occurring only once. Material: CD8+ T cells sorted from blood. The source of these receptors is a human donor in good health.

This clone has only a few counts. The chain is built from TRBV5-4 and TRBJ2-7; 10 positions match TRBD1. The ends lost 5 bases at V and 5 bases at J; junction bases unmatched: 7. In germline, CDR1 is SGHNT, CDR2 YYREEE (reference sequence). The CDR3 has 14 amino acids. CDR3 sequence: CASRTTGGVDEQYF. In DNA, the CDR3 is TGTGCCAGCAGGACGACAGGGGGCGTGGACGAGCAGTACTTC.

The rearrangement joins TRBV30 to TRBJ2-2, with unresolved D. Deletions cut 5 bases from V and 7 bases from J, with 20 bases between. The CDR3 runs 15 residues. Germline V gene lookup returns CDR1 GTSNPN and CDR2 SVGIG (reference sequence). For the CDR3, the DNA is TGTGCCTGGGAAGCAGGCCCGACTCGGATCGGGGAGCTGTTTTTT. Protein sequence: CAWEAGPTRIGELFF.